This TCR beta chain was retrieved from a study of shared clonotypes between healthy human individuals. Looking at the study overall: Those who served as donors were a couple of women and a few men between the ages of 18 and 49.

The CDR3 consists of 15 residues. Trimming pared 0 bases from V and 3 bases from J, leaving 10 bases between. The germline V gene has CDR1 SGDLS and CDR2 YYNGEE. Sorted-subset replicate PCRs used 200 ng DNA, around 31,000 T cell genomes. Data came from immunoSEQ multiplex PCR; TCRdb stores just in-frame clones and leaves some out. Of 700,000 to 950,000 clones listed, approximately 97% are singletons. Positively selected for CCR7, the CD45RO-negative cells used as naive CD8 cells excluded terminally differentiated effector memory CD45RA+ cells. Specimen: naive CD8+ T cells sorted from blood. The chain joins TRBV9 to TRBJ2-1; D is perhaps TRBD1 (6 bases). The receptor's source is a man aged 25-45 years in good health. CDR3 DNA: TGTGCCAGCAGCGTAGATGGACAGTTCTACAATGAGCAGTTCTTC. This gives the protein CASSVDGQFYNEQFF.